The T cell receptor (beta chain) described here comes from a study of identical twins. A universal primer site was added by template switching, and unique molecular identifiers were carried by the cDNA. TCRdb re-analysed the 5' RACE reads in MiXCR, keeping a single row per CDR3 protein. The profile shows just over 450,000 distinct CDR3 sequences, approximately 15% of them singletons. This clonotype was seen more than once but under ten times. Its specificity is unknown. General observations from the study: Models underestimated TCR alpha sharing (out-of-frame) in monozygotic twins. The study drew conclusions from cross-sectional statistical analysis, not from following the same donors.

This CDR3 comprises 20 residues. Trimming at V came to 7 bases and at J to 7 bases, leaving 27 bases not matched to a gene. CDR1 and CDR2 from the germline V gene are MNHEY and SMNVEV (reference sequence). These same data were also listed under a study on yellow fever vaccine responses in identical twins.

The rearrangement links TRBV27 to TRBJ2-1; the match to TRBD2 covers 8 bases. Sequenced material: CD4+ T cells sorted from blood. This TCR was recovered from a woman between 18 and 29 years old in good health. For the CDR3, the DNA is TGTGCCAGCACCCCACGGGGGGGCGGGAGTATGTCAACCTCGGGGAATGAGCAGTTCTTC. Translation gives CASTPRGGGSMSTSGNEQFF.